This T cell receptor beta chain stems from a study of blood T cell repertoires in COVID-19. In the study overall: Samples of COVID-19 (acute and convalescent) were obtained from the United States, Italy and Spain. In each case, the material was cDNA or gDNA derived from T cells, B-cell-depleted T cells, or PBMCs.

Those enrolled, adults aged 18 to 89 years, came from around 25 US areas. The length of the CDR3 is 13 residues. Between the trimmed V and J ends, which lost 4 bases and 5 bases, there was a span of 8 bases. Looked up from germline, CDR1 is SGHVS and CDR2 is FQNEAQ. Authors' processing steps: Reference gene primer amplification yielded estimated nucleated cell counts. Method: immunoSEQ multiplex PCR; TCRdb's copy keeps in-frame clones and lacks some. The DNA was the basis for D and trimming; V, J and clone size are from that table. The sample carries some 200,000 clones, roughly nine tenths recorded once.

The chain combines TRBV7-8 with TRBJ1-4; D is perhaps TRBD1 (5 bases). The clonotype originates from a woman younger than 30 in a cohort exposed to, infected with or recovered from COVID-19 (not recorded which). Sequencing used PBMCs or T cells enriched from blood (not recorded which). The CDR3 protein is CASSYRRNEKLFF. CDR3 bases: TGTGCCAGCAGCTACAGGCGGAATGAAAAACTGTTTTTT.